Listed below are T cell receptor beta chains from one sample, sequenced in a study of beta chain features in type 1 diabetes. Assay used: immunoSEQ multiplex PCR; TCRdb lists only in-frame clones, some missing. The table includes hundreds of thousands of clones, over 11% detected once. The sequencing input was naive CD4+ T cells from blood. These receptors all stem from a man aged 18 to 35 with type 1 diabetes. CDR3s include the opening cysteine and the closing phenylalanine or tryptophan. Each record gives: clone size, J gene, D gene, V gene, CDR3 DNA, CDR3 protein. A D gene is named only where the DNA matches it firmly. Clone size is shown for a subset of rows, as once, few, many or a class of expanded clone.

few,TRBJ1-2,NA,TRBV7-9,TGTGCCAGCAGCCCCCCCTCGGGCTGGGGCTACACCTTC,CASSPPSGWGYTF
NA,TRBJ2-3,NA,TRBV18,TGTGCCAGCTCACCACAATGGAGGGGAAGCACAGATACGCAGTATTTT,CASSPQWRGSTDTQYF
NA,TRBJ2-5,NA,TRBV7-9,TGTGCCAGCAGCTCAAAGGACAGACAAGAGACCCAGTACTTC,CASSSKDRQETQYF
NA,TRBJ2-3,NA,TRBV2,TGTGCCAGCGGTATTGGACGTAGCACAGATACGCAGTATTTT,CASGIGRSTDTQYF
NA,TRBJ2-7,NA,TRBV25-1,TGTGCCAGCATAGGGCGAAGCTACGAGCAGTACTTC,CASIGRSYEQYF
NA,TRBJ2-7,NA,TRBV30,TGTGCCTGGAGTGAACAAGTCGAGCAGTACTTC,CAWSEQVEQYF
few,TRBJ2-3,TRBD2,TRBV5-1,TGCGCCAGCAGCCCCCCGACTAGCCTTAGCACAGATACGCAGTATTTT,CASSPPTSLSTDTQYF
few,TRBJ1-2,NA,TRBV5-1,TGCGCCAGCAGCTTGGTAAATCAGTTCTATGGCTACACCTTC,CASSLVNQFYGYTF
NA,TRBJ1-2,NA,TRBV7-8,TGTGCCAGCAGACCCTTGGACAACTATGGCTACACCTTC,CASRPLDNYGYTF
few,TRBJ2-1,NA,TRBV9,TGTGCCAGCAGCGCCACGGGGAGCCCGGGGGTCAATGAGCAGTTCTTC,CASSATGSPGVNEQFF
NA,TRBJ1-2,TRBD1,TRBV18,TGTGCCAGCTCGAACGCAGGGGGAACTAACTATGGCTACACCTTC,CASSNAGGTNYGYTF